This passage covers 25 T cell receptor beta chains from one sample sequenced in a study of stem cell transplantation in POMP-related autoinflammatory disease. The assay was immunoSEQ multiplex PCR, and TCRdb's table has in-frame clones only and misses some. The sample consists of roughly 68,000 clones, roughly 93% of them appearing once. The sample here was CD4+ T cells from PBMCs, taken after stem cell transplantation. These receptor sequences come from a human patient with POMP-related autoinflammation and immune dysregulation (PRAID). Part of the T cell pool may stem from the graft donor.

The genes are TRBV29-1 and TRBJ1-5; maybe TRBD1 (5 bases). The CDR3 has 12 residues. Germline V lookup: CDR1 SQVTM, CDR2 ANQGSEA. V was shortened by 4 bases and J by 1 base, with 5 bases between the two germline ends. CDR3 residues: CSVGGSNQPQHF. Written as DNA, the CDR3 is TGCAGCGTTGGGGGCAGCAATCAGCCCCAGCATTTT.

This chain uses TRBV7-6 with TRBJ2-1; 16 bases agree with TRBD2. V trimming: 5 bases; J trimming: 4 bases; junction bases outside the gene matches: 5. The length of the CDR3 is 17 residues. From germline, CDR1 is SGHVS and CDR2 FNYEAQ. CDR3: CASSVGLAGGGYNEQFF. Written as DNA, the CDR3 is TGTGCCAGCAGCGTGGGACTAGCGGGAGGGGGGTACAATGAGCAGTTCTTC. Using reference TRBV7-6 and TRBJ2-1 for the parts outside the CDR3, the full variable domain is GAGVSQSPRYKVTKRGQDVALRCDPISGHVSLYWYRQALGQGPEFLTYFNYEAQQDKSGLPNDRFSAERPEGSISTLTIQRTEQRDSAMYRCASSVGLAGGGYNEQFFGPGTRLTVL.

The chain couples TRBV3-1 (or the pseudogene TRBV3-2) to TRBJ1-1; 10 bases map to TRBD1. The CDR3 is made up of 17 amino acids. Per germline, CDR1 LGHDT and CDR2 YNNKEL (reference sequence). Trimming cost V 4 bases and J 2 bases; bases outside gene matches: 10. DNA for the CDR3: TGTGCCAGCAGCCCGCGACAGGGGGCGGGGGCAAACACTGAAGCTTTCTTT. This translates into CASSPRQGAGANTEAFF.

This chain links TRBV6-2 or TRBV6-3 with TRBJ1-5; a possible D gene is TRBD1 (6 bases). The CDR3 has 15 residues. Trimming pared 5 bases from V and 0 bases from J, leaving 11 bases between. Germline CDR1 is MNHEY and CDR2 is SVGEGT. In DNA form, the CDR3 reads TGTGCCAGCAGTGTTCACAGGGCTAGCAATCAGCCCCAGCATTTT. Residues: CASSVHRASNQPQHF.

The chain is built from TRBV19 and TRBJ1-4; 7 positions match TRBD1. J was trimmed by 0 bases and V by 6 bases; bases with no gene match: 7. The CDR3 runs 16 residues. The germline CDR1 and CDR2 sequences are LNHDA and SQIVND (reference sequence). The CDR3, as DNA: TGTGCCAGTAGCGATAACAGGGGCCCAACTAATGAAAAACTGTTTTTT. Translation gives CASSDNRGPTNEKLFF.

The chain uses TRBV5-1 and TRBJ2-6; TRBD2 might be the D (5 bases). Germline assignment: CDR1 SGHRS and CDR2 YFSETQ. Trimming pared 3 bases from V and 5 bases from J, leaving 9 bases between. This CDR3 contains 14 residues. This chain's CDR3 is CASSSGGWANVLTF. The CDR3 DNA sequence: TGCGCCAGCAGCTCCGGCGGGTGGGCCAACGTCCTGACTTTC.

The rearrangement joins TRBV10-3 to TRBJ2-2; 10 nucleotides match TRBD1. The CDR3 spans 15 residues. Trimming cost V 2 bases and J 3 bases; bases outside gene matches: 0. CDR1 and CDR2 (germline): ENHRY, SYGVKD. The CDR3 DNA reads as TGTGCCATCAGTGAGGGACAGGGGGACACCGGGGAGCTGTTTTTT. Translation gives CAISEGQGDTGELFF.

The chain is built from TRBV11-2 and TRBJ2-3; TRBD2 matches at 8 bases. This CDR3 is 16 amino acids long. Germline CDR1 and CDR2: SGHAT and FQNNGV. The trim removed 1 base at V and 3 bases at J, leaving 6 bases unmatched. The CDR3 spells CASSLVRGGITDTQYF. The CDR3 bases are TGTGCCAGCAGCTTAGTCCGCGGGGGGATTACAGATACGCAGTATTTT.

This chain links TRBV2 with TRBJ2-2, with D possibly TRBD1 on 6 matching bases. V shed 4 bases and J shed 3 bases, with 9 bases lying between them. CDR3 length: 14 amino acids. In germline, CDR1 is SNHLY, CDR2 FYNNEI. This chain's CDR3 is CASSVGADTGELFF. For the CDR3, the DNA is TGTGCCAGCAGTGTGGGGGCCGACACCGGGGAGCTGTTTTTT.

This chain uses TRBV6-5 with TRBJ2-3; tentative D call: TRBD2 (5 bases). CDR1 and CDR2 (germline): MNHEY, SVGAGI. Between the trimmed V and J ends, which lost 4 bases and 4 bases, there was a span of 15 bases. CDR3 length equals 15 residues. The CDR3 loop is CASSFSGESADTQYF. DNA of the CDR3: TGTGCCAGCAGTTTCTCCGGGGAGTCTGCAGATACGCAGTATTTT.

The genes are TRBV7-3 and TRBJ2-1, with TRBD2 matching 10 bases. This CDR3 region has 14 residues. Losses at the gene ends were 1 base for V and 7 bases for J; bases not matched to a gene: 1. CDR1 is SGHTA and CDR2 is FQGTGA in the germline V gene. Here the CDR3 DNA reads TGTGCCAGCAGCTTAATAGCGGGAGGTAATGAGCAGTTCTTC. It translates to CASSLIAGGNEQFF.

The V gene is TRBV9, the J gene TRBJ2-5, with D perhaps TRBD1 or TRBD2 (6 bases each). V shed 4 bases and J shed 4 bases, with 11 bases lying between them. The CDR3 spans 13 residues. The V gene's germline CDR1 is SGDLS and CDR2 YYNGEE. The DNA for the CDR3 is TGTGCCAGCAGCCCACAGGGAGGAGAGACCCAGTACTTC. Residues: CASSPQGGETQYF.

J is TRBJ2-7 and V is TRBV2; possible D gene TRBD1, 5 bases. V was trimmed by 1 base and J by 0 bases, leaving 7 bases between them. The CDR3 spans 14 residues. Germline CDR1 SNHLY, CDR2 FYNNEI. The CDR3 region is CASSEVGRSYEQYV. CDR3 nucleotides: TGTGCCAGCAGTGAAGTGGGGCGCTCCTACGAGCAGTACGTC.

The chain has TRBV6-2 or TRBV6-3 and TRBJ1-6, with D unclear. Trimming pared 2 bases from V and 7 bases from J, leaving 6 bases between. This CDR3 comprises 13 residues. Germline loops: CDR1 MNHEY, CDR2 SVGEGT. The DNA of the CDR3 is TGTGCCAGCAGTTACGGCAGAAATTCACCCCTCCACTTT. Translation gives CASSYGRNSPLHF.

This sequence joins TRBV10-3 and TRBJ2-7; D possibly corresponds to TRBD1 (5 bases). Germline V gene data show CDR1 as ENHRY and CDR2 as SYGVKD. Trimming shortened V by 6 bases and J by 5 bases, and 11 bases separated the two germline ends. The CDR3 is 12 residues long. This chain's CDR3 is CAIRTPGNEQYF. The CDR3 nucleotides read TGTGCCATCAGAACCCCAGGGAACGAGCAGTACTTC.

The chain combines TRBV19 with TRBJ2-5, with D unresolved. CDR3 length: 17 residues. The V gene lost 5 bases and the J gene lost 2 bases, with 21 bases spanning the gap. The germline gives CDR1 LNHDA, CDR2 SQIVND (reference sequence). The CDR3 DNA follows: TGTGCCAGTAGTGAAATATCCGGGCCCCGGCATCAAGAGACCCAGTACTTC. Translation: CASSEISGPRHQETQYF.

For the CDR3, the DNA is TGTGCCAGCAGTTTGGGGACAGAACTCACCGGGGAGCTGTTTTTT. Protein product: CASSLGTELTGELFF. The V and J genes are TRBV28 and TRBJ2-2, with 7 bases that match TRBD1. Germline-derived CDR1 and CDR2 are MDHEN and SYDVKM. CDR3 length: 15 amino acids. V trimming: 3 bases; J trimming: 4 bases; junction bases outside the gene matches: 5.

The rearrangement uses TRBV28 and TRBJ2-1, with 11 bases aligning to TRBD2. V lost 1 base to trimming and J lost 7 bases; unmatched junction nucleotides: 6. The CDR3 is 16 residues long. Per germline, CDR1 MDHEN and CDR2 SYDVKM. The CDR3 protein is CASSLLLAGGLNEQFF. CDR3 bases: TGTGCCAGCAGTTTATTGTTAGCGGGAGGGCTAAATGAGCAGTTCTTC.

CDR3 region: CASSHGGRATGELFF. CDR3 sequence (DNA): TGTGCCAGCAGCCATGGAGGGAGGGCCACCGGGGAGCTGTTTTTT. This chain links TRBV14 with TRBJ2-2, with TRBD2 matching over 7 bases. Unmatched junction bases numbered 5, after V lost 3 bases and J lost 4 bases. Looked up from germline, CDR1 is SGHDN and CDR2 is FVKESK. The CDR3 runs 15 residues.

The rearrangement uses TRBV18 and TRBJ1-3, with 8 bases fitting TRBD1. CDR1 KGHSH and CDR2 LQKENI come from the germline V gene. There are 15 residues in the CDR3. J was trimmed by 4 bases and V by 6 bases; bases with no gene match: 8. The CDR3 loop reads CASSRGQGGGNTIYF. Here the CDR3 DNA reads TGTGCCAGCTCCCGTGGACAGGGCGGAGGAAACACCATATATTTT.

This clone has more than one count but fewer than ten. V is TRBV7-9 and J is TRBJ1-3; TRBD1 might be the D (6 bases). Germline V gene sequence: CDR1 SEHNR, CDR2 FQNEAQ (reference sequence). Trimming cost V 8 bases and J 0 bases, with 14 bases left between them. CDR3 size: 15 residues. DNA for the CDR3: TGTGCCAGCCCACCCGACAGGCGCTCTGGAAACACCATATATTTT. Translating it yields CASPPDRRSGNTIYF.

This chain's CDR3 is CASSAGGTSGVGEQFF. Written as DNA, the CDR3 is TGCGCCAGCAGCGCGGGAGGGACTAGCGGGGTAGGTGAGCAGTTCTTC. The V and J genes are TRBV5-1 and TRBJ2-1; 13 bases are a match to TRBD2. Losses at the gene ends were 4 bases for V and 9 bases for J; bases not matched to a gene: 10. Germline V CDR1 and CDR2: SGHRS, YFSETQ. The CDR3 length is 16 residues.

This chain links TRBV18 with TRBJ1-2; the D is unclear. This CDR3 comprises 14 residues. Germline V gene lookup returns CDR1 KGHSH and CDR2 LQKENI. The ends were cut back, 1 base at V and 3 bases at J, with 9 bases in the middle. CDR3 protein: CASSPRNGDYGYTF. For the CDR3, the DNA is TGTGCCAGCTCACCACGCAACGGGGACTATGGCTACACCTTC.

This chain uses TRBV10-3 with TRBJ2-3, with TRBD2 matching over 14 bases. This CDR3 has 21 amino acids. J gave up 0 bases and V 2 bases, and 13 bases lay outside the gene matches. Germline CDR1 ENHRY, CDR2 SYGVKD. The CDR3 DNA is TGTGCCATCAGTGAGGCCGCCGGACTAGCGGGAGGAATGGGGAGCACAGATACGCAGTATTTT. Encoded protein: CAISEAAGLAGGMGSTDTQYF.

The genes are TRBV29-1 and TRBJ2-7; D call uncertain. The CDR3 sequence is 13 residues long. V lost 4 bases to trimming and J lost 5 bases, with 15 bases between them. Germline V gene sequence: CDR1 SQVTM, CDR2 ANQGSEA. CDR3 residues: CSVGGRPRDEQYF. In DNA form, the CDR3 reads TGCAGCGTTGGGGGTAGGCCCCGGGACGAGCAGTACTTC.